A selection of T cell receptor beta chains follows, all from one sample in a study of T cell responses to AZD1222 COVID-19 vaccine. Only in-frame clones appear in the TCRdb table, and some are missing; sequencing was by immunoSEQ multiplex PCR. Seen here are over 150,000 clones, around nine tenths observed once, and the top ten hold less than 1.3%. The starting material was peripheral blood, obtained 28 days after the second AZD1222 dose. The origin of the receptors is an adult who received the AZD1222 COVID-19 vaccine. Each CDR3 is given with its conserved first and last residue. D genes are given only for firm matches. Where a row states a size, it is once, few, many or the class of an expanded clone; other rows omit it.

j_call v_call clone_size d_call cdr3_aa cdr3_nt
TRBJ1-1 TRBV4-3 few NA CASSQEVVYTEAFF TGCGCCAGCAGCCAAGAAGTGGTTTACACTGAAGCTTTCTTT
TRBJ1-2 TRBV5-5 NA TRBD1 CASSIDRGADYGYTF TGTGCCAGCAGCATTGACAGGGGTGCGGACTATGGCTACACCTTC
TRBJ1-1 TRBV5-1 NA NA CASKATGNTEAFF TGCGCCAGCAAAGCCACAGGGAACACTGAAGCTTTCTTT
TRBJ1-2 TRBV10-3 NA TRBD1 CAISDAGGRGYGYTF TGTGCCATCAGTGACGCAGGGGGCCGGGGTTATGGCTACACCTTC
TRBJ1-1 TRBV5-1 NA NA CASRMDPNTEAFF TGCGCCAGCAGGATGGACCCGAACACTGAAGCTTTCTTT
TRBJ2-7 TRBV4-1 NA TRBD2 CASSPARVAGANSYEQYF TGCGCCAGCAGCCCTGCCCGAGTAGCGGGGGCGAACTCCTACGAGCAGTACTTC
TRBJ2-2 TRBV19 NA NA CASSIDGDTGELFF TGTGCCAGTAGTATAGATGGGGACACCGGGGAGCTGTTTTTT
TRBJ1-4 TRBV6-2/TRBV6-3 NA NA CASSYSKWSVRGTNEKLFF TGTGCCAGCAGTTACTCGAAGTGGAGCGTGCGAGGAACTAATGAAAAACTGTTTTTT
TRBJ1-1 TRBV12-5 NA NA CASGLTVNTEAFF TGTGCTAGTGGTTTGACGGTGAACACTGAAGCTTTCTTT
TRBJ1-1 TRBV4-2 once NA CASSQDAGAFF TGTGCCAGCAGCCAAGATGCGGGTGCTTTCTTT
TRBJ1-1 TRBV3-1/TRBV3-2 NA TRBD1 CASSQPSGTGNTEAFF TGTGCCAGCAGCCAGCCCTCGGGGACAGGGAACACTGAAGCTTTCTTT
TRBJ1-1 TRBV28 NA NA CASSLWARVNTEAFF TGTGCCAGCAGTTTATGGGCCAGAGTGAACACTGAAGCTTTCTTT
TRBJ1-1 TRBV10-3 NA NA CAISPQTNTEAFF TGTGCCATCAGCCCCCAGACGAACACTGAAGCTTTCTTT
TRBJ1-1 TRBV2 NA TRBD1 CATRTGADRNTEAFF TGTGCGACGAGGACAGGGGCCGATAGGAACACTGAAGCTTTCTTT
TRBJ2-5 TRBV6-4 NA NA CAGPWETQYF TGTGCCGGCCCATGGGAGACCCAGTACTTC
TRBJ2-3 TRBV5-4 NA TRBD2 CASSLWLAGRATDTQYF TGTGCCAGCAGCTTGTGGCTAGCGGGGCGGGCAACAGATACGCAGTATTTT
TRBJ1-5 TRBV27 once NA CASSLSAGDQPQHF TGTGCCAGCAGTTTATCAGCTGGAGATCAGCCCCAGCATTTT
TRBJ1-6 TRBV7-2 NA TRBD1 CASSPRDRYNSPLHF TGTGCCAGCAGCCCGAGGGACAGGTATAATTCACCCCTCCACTTT
TRBJ1-2 TRBV27 NA TRBD1 CASSSTGTGKGYTF TGTGCCAGCAGTTCCACCGGGACAGGGAAAGGCTACACCTTC
TRBJ2-7 TRBV5-6 NA TRBD2 CASSYGTNQLRQYF TGTGCCAGCAGCTACGGGACTAACCAACTGCGGCAGTACTTC
TRBJ2-3 TRBV4-3 NA TRBD2 CASSQGSRRGAYTDTQYF TGCGCCAGCAGCCAAGGGAGCCGGCGGGGGGCCTACACAGATACGCAGTATTTT
TRBJ1-1 TRBV29-1 few NA CSVEGGTNTEAFF TGCAGCGTTGAGGGGGGTACGAACACTGAAGCTTTCTTT
TRBJ1-3 TRBV5-4 NA NA CASSLLGSSGNTIYF TGTGCCAGCAGCTTGTTAGGAAGCTCTGGAAACACCATATATTTT
TRBJ1-1 TRBV6-4 NA NA CASSAAHHTEAFF TGTGCCAGCAGTGCGGCTCACCACACTGAAGCTTTCTTT
TRBJ1-2 TRBV10-3 NA NA CAISAGPRGGYTF TGTGCCATCAGTGCTGGCCCTAGGGGTGGCTACACCTTC
TRBJ1-1 TRBV18 NA NA CASSPSTAPNTEAFF TGTGCCAGCTCACCGTCGACAGCCCCGAACACTGAAGCTTTCTTT
TRBJ1-2 TRBV14 NA TRBD1 CASSQFTGDGKYGYTF TGTGCCAGCAGCCAGTTTACAGGGGACGGGAAATATGGCTACACCTTC
TRBJ1-1 TRBV29-1 NA TRBD1 CRAQGTEAFF TGCAGAGCACAGGGGACTGAAGCTTTCTTT
TRBJ1-2 TRBV10-3 NA TRBD1 CAISGTGGYGYTF TGTGCCATCAGCGGGACAGGGGGTTATGGCTACACCTTC
TRBJ2-1 TRBV10-3 few TRBD2 CAIRPSGGTYEQFF TGTGCCATCAGGCCTAGCGGGGGGACGTATGAGCAGTTCTTC
TRBJ1-2 TRBV2 NA NA CASSGERRGYTF TGTGCCAGCAGCGGGGAGAGGAGAGGCTACACCTTC
TRBJ2-3 TRBV5-1 once TRBD2 CASSSPLAGGPTDTQYF TGCGCCAGCAGCTCGCCCCTAGCGGGGGGGCCCACAGATACGCAGTATTTT
TRBJ1-2 TRBV25-1 NA NA CASSWGYGYTF TGTGCCAGCTCGTGGGGCTATGGCTACACCTTC
TRBJ2-7 TRBV9 NA TRBD1 CASSVQGQGSYEQYF TGTGCCAGCAGCGTACAGGGACAGGGCTCCTACGAGCAGTACTTC
TRBJ2-1 TRBV10-2 NA NA CASRAGRYNEQFF TGCGCCAGCAGGGCGGGGCGGTACAATGAGCAGTTCTTC
TRBJ2-5 TRBV5-5 NA TRBD2 CASARRGMEETQYF TGTGCCAGCGCGCGGCGGGGGATGGAAGAGACCCAGTACTTC